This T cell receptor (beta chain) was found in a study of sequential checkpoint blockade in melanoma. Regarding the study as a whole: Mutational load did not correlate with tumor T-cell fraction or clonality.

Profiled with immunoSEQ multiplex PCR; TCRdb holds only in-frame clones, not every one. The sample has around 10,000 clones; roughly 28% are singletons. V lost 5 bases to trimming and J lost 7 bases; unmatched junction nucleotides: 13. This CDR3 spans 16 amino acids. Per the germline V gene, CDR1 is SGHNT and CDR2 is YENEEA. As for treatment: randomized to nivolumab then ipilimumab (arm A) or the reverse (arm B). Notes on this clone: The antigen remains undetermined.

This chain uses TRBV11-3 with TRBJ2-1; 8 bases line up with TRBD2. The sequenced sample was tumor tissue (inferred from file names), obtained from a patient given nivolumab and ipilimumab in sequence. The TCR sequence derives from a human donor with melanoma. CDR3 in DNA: TGTGCCAGCAGCCCACAGAGCGCGGGGGGCAGGAATGAGCAGTTCTTC. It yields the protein CASSPQSAGGRNEQFF.